This T cell receptor beta chain was sequenced during a study of PD-1 blockade in classical Hodgkin lymphoma. Documented time point: cycle 4 day 1 (C4D1), after 5 to 7 weeks of nivolumab. Every patient relapsed after autologous stem cell transplantation, and brentuximab vedotin exposure varied. Repertoires were generated with immunoSEQ multiplex PCR, while TCRdb's copy carries only in-frame clones and drops some. The sample lists tens of thousands of clones, 90% occurring once. The sequences come from peripheral blood mononuclear cells (PBMCs), collected before the fourth cycle of nivolumab. The sequence derives from a human donor with classical Hodgkin lymphoma.

The chain's CDR3 is CASSRGGQGSGELFF. The DNA for the CDR3 is TGTGCCAGCAGCCGCGGGGGACAGGGGTCCGGGGAGCTGTTTTTT. The chain joins TRBV5-6 to TRBJ2-2, with 10 bases lining up with TRBD1. The length of the CDR3 is 15 residues. Germline V gene lookup returns CDR1 SGHDT and CDR2 YYEEEE. J gave up 6 bases and V 4 bases, and 6 bases lay outside the gene matches.